The entry below describes one T cell receptor (beta chain). The CDR3 is 13 amino acids. J gave up 10 bases and V 2 bases, and 6 bases lay outside the gene matches. The assay was immunoSEQ multiplex PCR, and TCRdb's table has in-frame clones only and misses some. This table holds roughly 150,000 clones, about 85% found once. The sample comes from a study of blood T cell repertoires in COVID-19. The sequence came from a woman in her thirties or forties with acute COVID-19. The chain joins TRBV12-3 or TRBV12-4 to TRBJ1-1; 8 positions agree with TRBD1. Sequencing was carried out using PBMCs or T cells enriched from blood (not recorded which). DNA of the CDR3: TGTGCCAGCAGTTTACGAGCGGACAGGGTAGCTTTCTTT. It codes for CASSLRADRVAFF.